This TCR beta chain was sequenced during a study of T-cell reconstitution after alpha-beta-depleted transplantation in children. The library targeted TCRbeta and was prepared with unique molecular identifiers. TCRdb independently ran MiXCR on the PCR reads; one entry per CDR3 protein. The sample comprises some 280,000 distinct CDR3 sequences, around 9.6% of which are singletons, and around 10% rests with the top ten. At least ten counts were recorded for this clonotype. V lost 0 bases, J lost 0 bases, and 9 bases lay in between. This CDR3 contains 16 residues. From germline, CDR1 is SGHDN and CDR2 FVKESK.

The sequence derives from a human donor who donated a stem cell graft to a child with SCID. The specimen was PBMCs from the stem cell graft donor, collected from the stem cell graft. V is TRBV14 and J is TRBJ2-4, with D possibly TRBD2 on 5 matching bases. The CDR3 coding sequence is TGTGCCAGCAGCCAAGATTCCAGCGGAGCCAAAAACATTCAGTACTTC. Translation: CASSQDSSGAKNIQYF.